A selection of T cell receptor beta chains follows, all from one sample in a study of T cell responses to AZD1222 COVID-19 vaccine. TCRdb's table, derived via immunoSEQ multiplex PCR, lists solely in-frame clones and lacks some. The table lists 100,000 to 150,000 clones, 89% of them singletons, with roughly 6.3% in the top ten. The specimen comprised peripheral blood, sampled on day 0 of AZD1222 vaccination. The source of these receptors is an adult in good health. CDR3s include the opening cysteine and the closing phenylalanine or tryptophan. The D gene is left open where the match is weak. Clone size is given for some rows only: seen once, a few or many times, or a class if the clone is expanded.

j_call,v_call,clone_size,d_call,cdr3_nt,cdr3_aa
TRBJ1-1,TRBV27,.,.,TGTGCCAGCAGTTGGCCAGGGAGCACTGAAGCTTTCTTT,CASSWPGSTEAFF
TRBJ1-3,TRBV14,once,TRBD1,TGTGCCAGCAGCCATGCCCGGACAGGCTCTGGAAACACCATATATTTT,CASSHARTGSGNTIYF
TRBJ1-6,TRBV27,.,TRBD1,TGTGCCAGCAGCTGGGACAGGTCTACCTATAATTCACCCCTCCACTTT,CASSWDRSTYNSPLHF
TRBJ2-7,TRBV11-2,.,.,TGTGCCAGCAGCTCCCAGGGTGGTCAGTTATACTACGAGCAGTACTTC,CASSSQGGQLYYEQYF
TRBJ1-2,TRBV10-1,.,.,TGCGCCAGCAGACCCGAGGGGTCAGGTCGAACTCCGTATGGCTACACCTTC,CASRPEGSGRTPYGYTF
TRBJ1-4,TRBV2,.,.,TGTGCCAGCAGTGACGCAGGCTCACTGTTTTTT,CASSDAGSLFF
TRBJ1-6,TRBV7-8,.,.,TGTGCCAGCAGCTTAGGGCGTGGACAACTTGTTAATTCACCCCTCCACTTT,CASSLGRGQLVNSPLHF
TRBJ1-2,TRBV7-9,.,TRBD1,TGTGCCAGCAGGGGACAGAACTATGGCTACACCTTC,CASRGQNYGYTF
TRBJ2-7,TRBV18,once,.,TGTGCCAGCTCACCCCTCGCAGGCGGCCGAGAGCAGTACTTC,CASSPLAGGREQYF
TRBJ1-2,TRBV18,.,TRBD1,TGTGCCAGCTCACCATTCTTAGGACAGGGAATTAACTATGGCTACACCTTC,CASSPFLGQGINYGYTF
TRBJ1-1,TRBV9,.,.,TGTGCCAGCAGCGCCCATACCAAGAACACTGAAGCTTTCTTT,CASSAHTKNTEAFF
TRBJ1-1,TRBV6-5,few,.,TGTGCCAGCAGTTACGGGGGGCGTAATGAAGCTTTCTTT,CASSYGGRNEAFF
TRBJ2-3,TRBV5-1,.,TRBD2,TGCGCCAGCGTTCTTCTAGCGGGGGGGAACACAGATACGCAGTATTTT,CASVLLAGGNTDTQYF
TRBJ2-3,TRBV6-5,.,.,TGTGCCAGCATAGGGACGGGGAGGCCCACAGATACGCAGTATTTT,CASIGTGRPTDTQYF
TRBJ1-1,TRBV18,.,.,TGTGCCAGCTCACCCCCCCGGGGAGGGGGGAACACTGAAGCTTTCTTT,CASSPPRGGGNTEAFF
TRBJ1-3,TRBV19,few,.,TGTGCCAGTAGTTCTCCCACGGCCGGGACTGGAAACACCATATATTTT,CASSSPTAGTGNTIYF
TRBJ1-1,TRBV7-2,.,.,TGTGCCAGCAGCTTAGTGCAGGACACACTTGAAGCTTTCTTT,CASSLVQDTLEAFF
TRBJ1-5,TRBV15,.,TRBD1,TGTGCCACCAGCAGAGAATCCAGGGGGCGCATCGGCAATCAGCCCCAGCATTTT,CATSRESRGRIGNQPQHF
TRBJ1-4,TRBV7-9,once,.,TGTGCCAGCAGCTTACTGGATGCAACTAATGAAAAACTGTTTTTT,CASSLLDATNEKLFF
TRBJ1-1,TRBV19,.,TRBD1,TGTGCCAGTAGTCTAAGGGGGGACAGGGACGATGAAGCTTTCTTT,CASSLRGDRDDEAFF